A selection of T cell receptor beta chains follows, all from one sample in a study of T cell repertoires in cytomegalovirus infection. TCRdb passed the reads through MiXCR, listing each CDR3 protein once. The sample gives approximately 200,000 distinct CDR3 sequences, 28% of which show up once; under 35% is in the top ten. The sequencing sample was made of PBMCs. The receptors stem from a human donor in good health (CMV status not recorded). Some clones in this sample may be carry-over from other donors' samples. Each CDR3 is given with its conserved first and last residue. Fields, in order: V gene, D gene, CDR3 length, clone size, CDR3 protein. D genes are given only for firm matches. Clone size, where shown, is once, few, many, or a class for clones that have expanded.

v_gene: TRBV7-8
d_gene: NA
len: 17
abundance: many
CDR3aa: CASSSMTGSASGNTIYF

v_gene: TRBV2
d_gene: TRBD1
len: 14
abundance: NA
CDR3aa: CASSVRGSNSPLHF

v_gene: TRBV5-1
d_gene: TRBD2
len: 19
abundance: few
CDR3aa: CASSSEAGLAKASTDTQYF

v_gene: TRBV5-5
d_gene: NA
len: 15
abundance: NA
CDR3aa: CASSLGGASIGELFF

v_gene: TRBV27
d_gene: NA
len: 15
abundance: NA
CDR3aa: CASSLSWGTNEKLFF

v_gene: TRBV6-8
d_gene: NA
len: 16
abundance: few
CDR3aa: CASKDPQHSGNTEAFF

v_gene: TRBV19
d_gene: TRBD1
len: 15
abundance: NA
CDR3aa: CASSPTGDRGDTQYF

v_gene: TRBV7-2
d_gene: NA
len: 14
abundance: NA
CDR3aa: CASNLRQVNTEAFF

v_gene: TRBV6-2/TRBV6-3
d_gene: NA
len: 15
abundance: NA
CDR3aa: CASTGGAGPNYGYTF

v_gene: TRBV6-5
d_gene: NA
len: 16
abundance: NA
CDR3aa: CASSYITGSSYNEQFF

v_gene: TRBV5-5
d_gene: NA
len: 17
abundance: few
CDR3aa: CASSRDMTSGSNQPQHF

v_gene: TRBV29-1
d_gene: NA
len: 13
abundance: NA
CDR3aa: CSVEDRGHHEQFF

v_gene: TRBV19
d_gene: TRBD1
len: 14
abundance: NA
CDR3aa: CASSRQGHYNEQFF

v_gene: TRBV2
d_gene: NA
len: 17
abundance: NA
CDR3aa: CASSEWAGQNPHYEQYF

v_gene: TRBV2
d_gene: TRBD1
len: 16
abundance: NA
CDR3aa: CASSADRGRTTGELFF

v_gene: TRBV7-8
d_gene: NA
len: 16
abundance: many
CDR3aa: CASSLDGRVRAETQYF

v_gene: TRBV19
d_gene: NA
len: 14
abundance: NA
CDR3aa: CASSVPGRHQPQHF

v_gene: TRBV19
d_gene: TRBD1
len: 16
abundance: NA
CDR3aa: CASSIVGTGDADTQYF

v_gene: TRBV12-3/TRBV12-4
d_gene: NA
len: 13
abundance: few
CDR3aa: CASSFGKYTEAFF